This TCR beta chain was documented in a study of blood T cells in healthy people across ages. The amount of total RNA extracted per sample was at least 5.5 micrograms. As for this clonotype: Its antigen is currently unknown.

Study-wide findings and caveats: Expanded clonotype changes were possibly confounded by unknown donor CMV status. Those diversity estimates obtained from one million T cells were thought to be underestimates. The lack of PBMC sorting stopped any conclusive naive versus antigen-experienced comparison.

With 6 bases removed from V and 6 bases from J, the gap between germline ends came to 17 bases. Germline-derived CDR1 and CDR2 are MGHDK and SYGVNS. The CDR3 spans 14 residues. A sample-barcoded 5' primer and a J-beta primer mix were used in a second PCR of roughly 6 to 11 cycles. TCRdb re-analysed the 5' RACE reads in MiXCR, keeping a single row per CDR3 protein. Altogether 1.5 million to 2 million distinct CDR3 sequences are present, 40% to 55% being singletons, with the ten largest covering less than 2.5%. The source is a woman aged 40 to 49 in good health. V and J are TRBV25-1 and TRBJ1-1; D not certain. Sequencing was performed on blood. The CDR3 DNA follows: TGTGCCAGCAGCCCCCAGGCCCCGGCACCTGAAGCTTTCTTT. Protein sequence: CASSPQAPAPEAFF.